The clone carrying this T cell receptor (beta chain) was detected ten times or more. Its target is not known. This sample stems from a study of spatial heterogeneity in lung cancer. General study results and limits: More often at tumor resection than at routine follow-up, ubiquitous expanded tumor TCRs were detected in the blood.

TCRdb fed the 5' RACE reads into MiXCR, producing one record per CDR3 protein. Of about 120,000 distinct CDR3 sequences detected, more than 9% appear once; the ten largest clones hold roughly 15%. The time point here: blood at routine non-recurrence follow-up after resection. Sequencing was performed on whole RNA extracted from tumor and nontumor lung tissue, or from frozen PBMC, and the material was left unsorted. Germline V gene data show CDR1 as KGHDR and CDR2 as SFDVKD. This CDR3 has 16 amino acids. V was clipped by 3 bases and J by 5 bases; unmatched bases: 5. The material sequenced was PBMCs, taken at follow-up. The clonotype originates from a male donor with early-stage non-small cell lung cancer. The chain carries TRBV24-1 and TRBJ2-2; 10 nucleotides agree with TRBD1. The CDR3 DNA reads TGTGCCACCAGTGATCCGGGACAGGGGAATACCGGGGAGCTGTTTTTT. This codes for CATSDPGQGNTGELFF.